These 5 T cell receptor beta chains came from one sample sequenced in a study of T-cell memory formation after mild COVID-19. One entry per CDR3 protein, called by TCRdb with MiXCR from the 5' RACE reads. This sample has 450,000 or so distinct CDR3 sequences, with around a quarter found just once. The sample was PBMCs or a T cell subset sorted from them (not recorded which). Receptors originate from an adult woman who had mild COVID-19 (a few samples of this study predate the infection). Cell type and time point are not known.

This chain links TRBV7-9 with TRBJ2-7; TRBD2 matches 13 bases. CDR1 and CDR2 (germline): SEHNR, FQNEAQ (reference sequence). The CDR3 length is 15 residues. The ends lost 4 bases at V and 5 bases at J; junction bases unmatched: 5. CDR3 sequence reads: CASSSPGLAGDEQYF. CDR3 nucleotide sequence: TGTGCCAGCAGCTCCCCCGGACTAGCGGGGGACGAGCAGTACTTC.

The chain uses TRBV6-1 and TRBJ2-5; 8 nucleotides align to TRBD2. Germline CDR1 reads MNHNS; CDR2 reads SASEGT. The CDR3 loop spans 12 amino acids. Trimming removed 5 bases from V and 7 bases from J; junction bases left unmatched: 3. CDR3 in amino acids: CASSLSGVTQYF. The CDR3 nucleotides read TGTGCCAGCAGTCTTAGCGGGGTGACCCAGTACTTC.

The gene calls are TRBV25-1 and TRBJ2-5; the D gene is possibly TRBD2 (6 bases). CDR1 is MGHDK and CDR2 is SYGVNS in the germline V gene. Trimming pared 6 bases from V and 5 bases from J, leaving 22 bases between. The CDR3 length is 16 residues. As DNA, the CDR3 is TGTGCCAGCAGATCTGAACTGGGCCGAGGGAGGGAGACCCAGTACTTC. It codes for CASRSELGRGRETQYF.

The gene calls are TRBV5-6 and TRBJ1-1, with 9 bases fitting TRBD1. CDR1 and CDR2 from the germline V gene are SGHDT and YYEEEE. This CDR3 comprises 15 residues. Trimming at V came to 4 bases and at J to 0 bases, leaving 4 bases not matched to a gene. The CDR3 DNA is TGTGCCAGCAGCCCCCGGGACAGGGTGAACACTGAAGCTTTCTTT. It specifies CASSPRDRVNTEAFF.

The genes are TRBV9 and TRBJ2-5; TRBD2 aligns across 10 bases. Germline CDR1 and CDR2: SGDLS and YYNGEE. The CDR3 is made up of 15 amino acids. Trimming cost V 0 bases and J 4 bases; bases outside gene matches: 3. The CDR3 nucleotides read TGTGCCAGCAGCGTAGAAAGCGGGAGGGGAGAGACCCAGTACTTC. Translation: CASSVESGRGETQYF.